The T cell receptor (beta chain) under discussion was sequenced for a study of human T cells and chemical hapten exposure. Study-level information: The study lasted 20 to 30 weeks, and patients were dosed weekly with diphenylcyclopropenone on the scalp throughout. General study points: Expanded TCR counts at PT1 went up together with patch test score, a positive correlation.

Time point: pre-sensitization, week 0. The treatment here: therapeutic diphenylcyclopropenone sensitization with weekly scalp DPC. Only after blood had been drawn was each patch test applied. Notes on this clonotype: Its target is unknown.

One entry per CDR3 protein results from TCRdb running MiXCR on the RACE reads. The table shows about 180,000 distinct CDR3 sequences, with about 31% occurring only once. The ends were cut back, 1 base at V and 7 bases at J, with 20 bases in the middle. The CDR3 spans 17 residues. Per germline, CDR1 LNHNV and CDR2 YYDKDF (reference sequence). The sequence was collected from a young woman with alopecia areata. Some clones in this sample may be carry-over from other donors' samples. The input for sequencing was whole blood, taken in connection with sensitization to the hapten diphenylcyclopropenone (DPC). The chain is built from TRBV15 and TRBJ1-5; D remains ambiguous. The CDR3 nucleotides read TGTGCCACCAGCAGAGTGGTAGGGCTGGGTTCGGTGCAGCCCCAGCATTTT. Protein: CATSRVVGLGSVQPQHF.